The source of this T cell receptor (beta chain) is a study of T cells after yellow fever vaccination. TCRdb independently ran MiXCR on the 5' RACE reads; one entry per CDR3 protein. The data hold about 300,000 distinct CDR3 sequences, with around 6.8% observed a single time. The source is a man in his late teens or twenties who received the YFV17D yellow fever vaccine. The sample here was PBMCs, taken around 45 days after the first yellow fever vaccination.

CDR3 sequence reads: CASSYALRNTGELFF. The DNA for the CDR3 is TGTGCCAGCAGTTACGCCCTGCGTAACACCGGGGAGCTGTTTTTT. The chain couples TRBV6-5 to TRBJ2-2; D unresolved. This CDR3 comprises 15 residues. CDR1 is MNHEY, CDR2 SVGAGI, per germline. Trimming shortened V by 2 bases and J by 2 bases, and 9 bases separated the two germline ends.